Listed below are T cell receptor beta chains from one sample, sequenced in a study of long-term antiretroviral therapy in people with HIV. Assay: immunoSEQ multiplex PCR; the TCRdb copy retains only in-frame clones and omits some. Of around 27,000 clones in the sample, about four fifths were seen once. The sample was unsorted PBMCs, taken 1.1 years before starting antiretroviral therapy. Source of these receptors: a woman aged 25 to 39 with HIV. Both conserved end residues are part of each CDR3. D genes are given only for firm matches. Expanded clones get a size class; other rows say once, few or many, or leave the size out.

j_call,v_call,d_call,clone_size,cdr3_nt,cdr3_aa
TRBJ1-2,TRBV6-1,NA,NA,TGTGCCAGCACCCCCGCAGGATTGTCCTTCTTTGGCTACACCTTC,CASTPAGLSFFGYTF
TRBJ1-1,TRBV5-6,NA,NA,TGTGCCAGCAGCTTGGCGGTGAACACTGAAGCTTTCTTT,CASSLAVNTEAFF
TRBJ2-3,TRBV13,NA,NA,TGTGCCAGCAGCCCCGCGGGGAGCACAGATACGCAGTATTTT,CASSPAGSTDTQYF
TRBJ1-2,TRBV6-1,NA,NA,TGTGCCAGCAGTGAAGACGGGACGGACATCTATGGCTACACCTTC,CASSEDGTDIYGYTF
TRBJ1-2,TRBV7-8,NA,NA,TGTGCCAGCAGCCCGGACGGCCTCTATGGCTACACCTTC,CASSPDGLYGYTF
TRBJ1-1,TRBV10-1,TRBD1,NA,TGCGCCAGCAGTGAAGGGGGCGACCGCACTGAAGCTTTCTTT,CASSEGGDRTEAFF
TRBJ1-1,TRBV30,TRBD1,NA,TGTGCCTGGAGGGGACAGGGGTACACTGAAGCTTTCTTT,CAWRGQGYTEAFF
TRBJ2-5,TRBV29-1,NA,NA,TGCAGCGTCACGGGGCAGGGTGGCGAGACCCAGTACTTC,CSVTGQGGETQYF
TRBJ2-7,TRBV7-3,TRBD2,NA,TGTGCCAGCAGCGCTACGGGGGGGCCGGGGCACGAGCAGTACTTC,CASSATGGPGHEQYF
TRBJ2-3,TRBV7-3,NA,NA,TGTGCCAGCAGACCTCTTAACACAGATACGCAGTATTTT,CASRPLNTDTQYF
TRBJ2-5,TRBV14,NA,NA,TGTGCCAGCAGCCAGTGGCTGGGGGTCAGCGAGACCCAGTACTTC,CASSQWLGVSETQYF
TRBJ1-2,TRBV29-1,TRBD1,few,TGCAGCGTTCCCCGACAGGGGTCGGGCGATGGCTACACCTTC,CSVPRQGSGDGYTF
TRBJ2-6,TRBV5-1,NA,NA,TGCGCCAGCAGAACTGGGGGCAGTGGGGCCAACGTCCTGACTTTC,CASRTGGSGANVLTF
TRBJ2-3,TRBV10-3,NA,NA,TGTGCCGCGGGGACTCCACCCACAGATACGCAGTATTTT,CAAGTPPTDTQYF
TRBJ2-2,TRBV6-4,TRBD1,NA,TGTGCCAGAGGTGACAGGGTCCCCACCGGGGAGCTGTTTTTT,CARGDRVPTGELFF
TRBJ1-2,TRBV7-2,TRBD1,few,TGTGCCAGCAGCTATGGGACAGGCAACTATGGCTACACCTTC,CASSYGTGNYGYTF
TRBJ1-2,TRBV6-1,TRBD1,NA,TGTGCCAGCAAAAAGATGACAGGGGACGAGGGCTACACCTTC,CASKKMTGDEGYTF
TRBJ2-7,TRBV21-1,NA,NA,TGTGCCAGCAGGGTCCGGGACAGCCACTACGAGCAGTACTTC,CASRVRDSHYEQYF
TRBJ2-6,TRBV10-2,NA,NA,TGCGCCGTCGTTGGGTTGGAGGGAACCCTCAACGTCCTGACTTTC,CAVVGLEGTLNVLTF
TRBJ1-1,TRBV19,TRBD1,NA,TGTGCCAGTAGTGGGACAGGGGAAACTGAAGCTTTCTTT,CASSGTGETEAFF
TRBJ1-2,TRBV6-6,NA,NA,TGTGCCAGCAGTTATGGGGCTTCCTATGGCTACACCTTC,CASSYGASYGYTF
TRBJ2-5,TRBV19,TRBD1,NA,TGTGCCAGTAGTATAGTAGGACAGGGACGCGAGACCCAGTACTTC,CASSIVGQGRETQYF
TRBJ1-6,TRBV19,NA,NA,TGTGCCAGTAATAGACAGATGGATTCACCCCTCCACTTT,CASNRQMDSPLHF
TRBJ1-2,TRBV6-1,TRBD1,once,TGTGCCAGCAGTGTTACAGGGGTTGGCTACACCTTC,CASSVTGVGYTF
TRBJ1-1,TRBV6-5,NA,NA,TGTGCCAGCAGTTCAACGGCGGGGTCGGGTGAAGCTTTCTTT,CASSSTAGSGEAFF
TRBJ1-2,TRBV11-2,TRBD1,NA,TGTGCCAGCAGCCCGTGGGACAGGGGGCGGCCCGCCTATGGCTACACCTTC,CASSPWDRGRPAYGYTF
TRBJ2-3,TRBV7-3,NA,NA,TGTGCCAGCAGCCGGGCCCTCTCCACAGATACGCAGTATTTT,CASSRALSTDTQYF
TRBJ2-7,TRBV2,NA,NA,TGTGCCAGCAGTGTGGAAGGGGGAGGGCATAACGAGCAGTACTTC,CASSVEGGGHNEQYF
TRBJ1-3,TRBV5-4,NA,NA,TGTGCCAGCAGCTTGAGAGAGGACTCTGGAAACACCATATATTTT,CASSLREDSGNTIYF
TRBJ2-3,TRBV7-6,NA,few,TGTGCCAGCAGCCCAGGACAGTACTCAGATACGCAGTATTTT,CASSPGQYSDTQYF
TRBJ1-2,TRBV18,TRBD1,few,TGTGCCAGCTCACCCGGGACAGCGATCTATGGCTACACCTTC,CASSPGTAIYGYTF
TRBJ2-7,TRBV7-6,NA,once,TGTGCCAGCAGCTTAGGACCCTACTACGAGCAGTACTTC,CASSLGPYYEQYF
TRBJ2-4,TRBV5-8,TRBD2,NA,TGTGCCAGCAGCTCCTGGGGGGGAGTAAACATTCAGTACTTC,CASSSWGGVNIQYF
TRBJ2-3,TRBV4-1,NA,NA,TGCGCCAGCAGCCAAGAGGGCACAGATACGCAGTATTTT,CASSQEGTDTQYF
TRBJ2-1,TRBV2,TRBD2,NA,TGTGCCACTAGGGGACTAGCGGGGGGGAAGCAGTTCTTC,CATRGLAGGKQFF
TRBJ1-2,TRBV28,TRBD1,NA,TGTGCCAGCAGTCTGACCGGGCAGGGGGCAAAGGGCTACACCTTC,CASSLTGQGAKGYTF
TRBJ2-1,TRBV29-1,NA,NA,TGCAGCGTTGTGCGGGCCCGGACCACTAATTACAATGAGCAGTTCTTC,CSVVRARTTNYNEQFF
TRBJ1-3,TRBV29-1,NA,few,TGCAGCGTTGAATCTGGAAACACCATATATTTT,CSVESGNTIYF
TRBJ2-1,TRBV7-9,TRBD1,NA,TGTGCCAGCAGCTCCGCCTACAGGGGAAATAATGAGCAGTTCTTC,CASSSAYRGNNEQFF
TRBJ1-2,TRBV2,NA,NA,TGTGCCAGCAGTGCGCCATCTAACTATGGCTACACCTTC,CASSAPSNYGYTF
TRBJ1-1,TRBV2,NA,few,TGTGCCAGCAGTGCGGGACCGAACACTGAAGCTTTCTTT,CASSAGPNTEAFF
TRBJ2-3,TRBV7-9,NA,NA,TGTGCCAGCTCCGCCGGACGCACAGATACGCAGTATTTT,CASSAGRTDTQYF
TRBJ2-7,TRBV19,NA,NA,TGTGCCAGTAGTGCGCAAACCGGGACTGAAACCTACGAGCAGTACTTC,CASSAQTGTETYEQYF
TRBJ1-5,TRBV10-2,NA,NA,TGCGCCAGCAGGGCAGGCGGTCAGCCCCAGCATTTT,CASRAGGQPQHF
TRBJ1-5,TRBV19,NA,NA,TGTGCCAGTAGGGACTCAGGGAGCAATCAGCCCCAGCATTTT,CASRDSGSNQPQHF
TRBJ1-1,TRBV7-2,TRBD1,NA,TGTGCCAGCAGCACCTATGGACAGGGGGGTCGGGGCACTGAAGCTTTCTTT,CASSTYGQGGRGTEAFF
TRBJ2-3,TRBV27,TRBD1,NA,TGTGCCAGCATTGAACAGGGGGCGTCCAGCACAGATACGCAGTATTTT,CASIEQGASSTDTQYF
TRBJ2-1,TRBV6-1,NA,NA,TGTGCCAGCAGTGGACCGGTGGCGGGTTACAATGAGCAGTTCTTC,CASSGPVAGYNEQFF
TRBJ1-2,TRBV6-6,TRBD1,few,TGTGCCAGCACTCGGACAGGGTCTAACTATGGCTACACCTTC,CASTRTGSNYGYTF
TRBJ1-2,TRBV30,NA,NA,TGTGCCTGGGGACGGAACTATGGCTACACCTTC,CAWGRNYGYTF
TRBJ2-1,TRBV11-2,NA,NA,TGTGCCAGCAGCTACAATACCCCGCGCAATGAGCAGTTCTTC,CASSYNTPRNEQFF
TRBJ1-2,TRBV27,TRBD1,few,TGTGCCAGCAGTTTATATTTCGGGACAGCTTATGGCTACACCTTC,CASSLYFGTAYGYTF
TRBJ2-7,TRBV6-1,NA,NA,TGTGCCAGCAGTGAAGCGCCCTCCTACGAGCAGTACTTC,CASSEAPSYEQYF
TRBJ2-5,TRBV7-2,NA,NA,TGTGCCAGCAGCCGAGAAGGAGCGGAAAGACAGACCCAGTACTTC,CASSREGAERQTQYF
TRBJ1-1,TRBV6-5,NA,NA,TGTGCCAGCCAGGACAGAACTAACACTGAAGCTTTCTTT,CASQDRTNTEAFF
TRBJ1-2,TRBV6-5,TRBD1,NA,TGTGCCAGCAGTTACGAAAGGGGGCGCGATGGCTACACCTTC,CASSYERGRDGYTF
TRBJ2-5,TRBV6-1,TRBD2,NA,TGTGCCAGCAGTGAAGCTGGGGGGGGGCAAGAGACCCAGTACTTC,CASSEAGGGQETQYF
TRBJ1-2,TRBV9,NA,NA,TGTGCCAGCAGCGCAATCTTTACAGGGAGTAACTATGGCTACACCTTC,CASSAIFTGSNYGYTF
TRBJ2-3,TRBV28,NA,NA,TGTGCCAGCAGTACAGCTGGGCAGGCCGGCACAGATACGCAGTATTTT,CASSTAGQAGTDTQYF